These 29 T cell receptor beta chains came from one sample sequenced in a study of cytomegalovirus exposure and HLA in healthy donors. PCR employed 60 Vbeta and 13 Jbeta primers. This table comes from immunoSEQ multiplex PCR, and its TCRdb copy is limited to in-frame clones, with some not included. The data show 150,000 to 200,000 clones, 75% to 90% seen once. The sample was PBMCs. The source is a boy younger than 10 in good health and CMV-seronegative.

The rearrangement links TRBV28 to TRBJ1-5; 9 nucleotides line up with TRBD1. J gave up 6 bases and V 6 bases, and 12 bases lay outside the gene matches. In germline, CDR1 is MDHEN, CDR2 SYDVKM. The CDR3 sequence is 16 residues long. This CDR3 reads CASSSLQGAGGQPQHF. In DNA form, the CDR3 reads TGTGCCAGCAGCTCGCTACAGGGGGCTGGGGGTCAGCCCCAGCATTTT.

On this clone itself: This sample also contains other DNA sequences that code for the same CDR3. The chain is built from TRBV11-2 and TRBJ2-7; perhaps TRBD1 as D (6 bases). The germline V and J ends were trimmed by 2 bases and 6 bases, with 14 bases remaining between them. Looked up from germline, CDR1 is SGHAT and CDR2 is FQNNGV. CDR3 length: 14 amino acids. CDR3 sequence (DNA): TGTGCCAGCAGCTTATGGATAGCAGGGGCCGAGCAGTACTTC. Translated, it gives CASSLWIAGAEQYF. The whole variable domain, filled in from reference TRBV11-2 and TRBJ2-7, reads EAGVAQSPRYKIIEKRQSVAFWCNPISGHATLYWYQQILGQGPKLLIQFQNNGVVDDSQLPKDRFSAERLKGVDSTLKIQPAKLEDSAVYLCASSLWIAGAEQYFGPGTRLTVT.

The chain recombines TRBV7-9 with TRBJ2-1; unclear D gene. This CDR3 has 12 residues. Trimming removed 1 base from V and 9 bases from J, with 7 bases in between. The V gene's germline CDR1 is SEHNR and CDR2 FQNEAQ (reference sequence). As DNA, the CDR3 is TGTGCCAGCAGCTTAGAGTACTCTGAGCAGTTCTTC. Its translation is CASSLEYSEQFF.

This sequence joins TRBV4-2 and TRBJ2-3; D is possibly TRBD1 (5 bases). This CDR3 comprises 14 residues. V was clipped by 1 base and J by 10 bases, with 15 bases between them. Germline assignment: CDR1 LGHNA and CDR2 YNFKEQ. The CDR3 here is CASSQGSAQGAQYF. Here the CDR3 DNA reads TGTGCCAGCAGCCAAGGTTCCGCGCAGGGTGCGCAGTATTTT.

The chain joins TRBV2 to TRBJ2-2, with 11 bases matching TRBD2. The trim removed 4 bases at V and 4 bases at J, leaving 8 bases unmatched. The CDR3 is made up of 17 amino acids. Germline V gene sequence: CDR1 SNHLY, CDR2 FYNNEI. The CDR3 DNA reads TGTGCCAGCAGTGCCTATAGCGGGGGGGCCGGCACCGGGGAGCTGTTTTTT. This sequence encodes CASSAYSGGAGTGELFF.

The genes are TRBV29-1 and TRBJ2-7, with a weak D call TRBD1 (6 bases). Germline CDR1 is SQVTM and CDR2 is ANQGSEA. This CDR3 contains 13 residues. Trimming took off 0 bases at V and 5 bases at J, with 11 bases between the two ends. The CDR3 DNA reads TGCAGCGTTGAAGATGGGGCAGGGGACGAGCAGTACTTC. Translation gives CSVEDGAGDEQYF.

The V call is TRBV25-1, the J call TRBJ2-1; D may be TRBD2 (6 bases). The CDR3 spans 15 residues. The V gene's germline CDR1 is MGHDK and CDR2 SYGVNS. V lost 6 bases, J lost 0 bases, and 12 bases lay in between. The CDR3 protein is CASRPRGSSYNEQFF. The DNA of the CDR3 is TGTGCCAGCAGACCCCGGGGGAGCTCCTACAATGAGCAGTTCTTC.

This clone was picked up one time. The V call is TRBV19, the J call TRBJ1-5; D gene ambiguous. V lost 3 bases to trimming and J lost 0 bases, with 18 bases between them. Germline V gene lookup returns CDR1 LNHDA and CDR2 SQIVND (reference sequence). The CDR3 contains 18 residues. CDR3 amino acids: CASSIVPGGSYSNQPQHF. In DNA, the CDR3 is TGTGCCAGTAGTATTGTCCCGGGAGGGAGCTATAGCAATCAGCCCCAGCATTTT.

This chain connects TRBV6-4 to TRBJ1-6; no clear D gene. This CDR3 region has 14 residues. Germline V gene data show CDR1 as MRHNA and CDR2 as SNTAGT. Trimming took off 4 bases at V and 6 bases at J, with 10 bases between the two ends. CDR3 region: CASSGQTFNSPLHF. The CDR3 DNA reads TGTGCCAGCAGTGGGCAGACTTTTAATTCACCCCTCCACTTT.

CDR3 in amino acids: CASSLHTGPSTGELFF. The CDR3 DNA reads TGCGCCAGCAGCTTACATACAGGGCCGTCCACCGGGGAGCTGTTTTTT. The J gene is TRBJ2-2, the V gene TRBV5-1; D perhaps matches TRBD1 (6 bases). The ends were cut back, 2 bases at V and 4 bases at J, with 15 bases in the middle. This CDR3 is built from 16 residues. CDR1 and CDR2 from the germline V gene are SGHRS and YFSETQ. The variable domain in full, with the rest retrieved from reference TRBV5-1 and TRBJ2-2, is KAGVTQTPRYLIKTRGQQVTLSCSPISGHRSVSWYQQTPGQGLQFLFEYFSETQRNKGNFPGRFSGRQFSNSRSEMNVSTLELGDSALYLCASSLHTGPSTGELFFGEGSRLTVL.

V gene TRBV6-5 combines with J gene TRBJ1-2; perhaps TRBD1 as D (6 bases). CDR1 is MNHEY, CDR2 SVGAGI, per germline. The CDR3 consists of 16 residues. The V end lost 0 bases, the J end lost 2 bases, and 13 bases lay between the germline ends. The CDR3 is CASSYSRTARNYGYTF. CDR3 DNA sequence: TGTGCCAGCAGTTACTCGAGGACAGCTCGGAACTATGGCTACACCTTC.

The chain combines TRBV5-5 with TRBJ1-1; 7 nucleotides line up with TRBD1. This CDR3 is built from 15 residues. The junction had 8 bases not matched to a gene; V was cut back by 3 bases and J by 3 bases. Germline V lookup: CDR1 SGHKS, CDR2 YYEKEE (reference sequence). The CDR3 spells CASSWNAQGYTEAFF. The CDR3 nucleotides read TGTGCCAGCAGCTGGAACGCACAGGGGTACACTGAAGCTTTCTTT.

A remark on this clone: One junction end does not reproduce the germline sequence, and a read error may be involved. The chain links TRBV6-4 to TRBJ2-5, with 10 bases lining up with TRBD2. Per the germline V gene, CDR1 is MRHNA and CDR2 is SNTAGT. The CDR3 covers 15 residues. The CDR3 region has the DNA TGTGCCAGACTCTTAACTAGCGGGGTTCAAGGGACCCAGTACTTC. Residues: CARLLTSGVQGTQYF.

The chain employs TRBV2 and TRBJ1-4; 8 bases line up with TRBD1. The junction had 10 bases not matched to a gene; V was cut back by 6 bases and J by 7 bases. Germline-derived CDR1 and CDR2 are SNHLY and FYNNEI. The CDR3 length is 15 residues. CDR3 region: CASSLDRALGEKLFF. The CDR3 coding sequence is TGTGCCAGCAGCCTGGACAGGGCATTGGGTGAAAAACTGTTTTTT.

The chain has TRBV5-4 and TRBJ2-5; D gene uncertain. The CDR3 extends over 12 amino acids. The ends were cut back, 4 bases at V and 5 bases at J, with 9 bases in the middle. Germline V gene lookup returns CDR1 SGHNT and CDR2 YYREEE (reference sequence). CDR3 in DNA: TGTGCCAGCAGCGGGCCGACGGAGACCCAGTACTTC. Translation gives CASSGPTETQYF.

The chain has TRBV18 and TRBJ2-5; D is unclear. The J call may be mistaken, given a closer DNA end match to TRBJ2-7. From germline, CDR1 is KGHSH and CDR2 LQKENI. This CDR3 comprises 13 residues. CDR3 DNA sequence: TGTGCCAGCTCACCCACAGAAACCTACGAGCAGTACTTC. Translation: CASSPTETYEQYF.

The rearrangement uses TRBV10-3 and TRBJ1-6; D is ambiguous. Germline CDR1 ENHRY, CDR2 SYGVKD. Trimming took 0 bases from V and 1 from J, leaving 7 bases between them. There are 16 residues in the CDR3. The CDR3 DNA reads as TGTGCCATCAGTGAGTCAGCAGGATCCTATAATTCACCCCTCCACTTT. Translated: CAISESAGSYNSPLHF.

The chain couples TRBV7-2 to TRBJ2-5, with 8 positions matching TRBD1. CDR1 is SGHTA and CDR2 is FQGNSA in the germline V gene. The CDR3 consists of 14 residues. Trimming at V came to 2 bases and at J to 2 bases, leaving 1 base not matched to a gene. The CDR3 nucleotides are TGTGCCAGCAGCTTAAGGACAGGGCAAGAGACCCAGTACTTC. This translates into CASSLRTGQETQYF. The full variable domain, in which reference TRBV7-2 and TRBJ2-5 provide the parts outside the CDR3, is GAGVSQSPSNKVTEKGKDVELRCDPISGHTALYWYRQSLGQGLEFLIYFQGNSAPDKSGLPSDRFSAERTGGSVSTLTIQRTQQEDSAVYLCASSLRTGQETQYFGPGTRLLVL.

The chain carries TRBV5-1 and TRBJ2-1; TRBD2 agrees at 11 bases. Germline V lookup: CDR1 SGHRS, CDR2 YFSETQ. V shed 3 bases, J shed 4 bases, and the junction held 9 bases outside the gene matches. The CDR3 spans 17 residues. The CDR3 region has the DNA TGCGCCAGCAGCTCGATAACTAGCGGGGGACCGTACAATGAGCAGTTCTTC. Translating it yields CASSSITSGGPYNEQFF.

This clone was seen more than once but under ten times. The chain uses TRBV7-6 and TRBJ2-7; 8 nucleotides match TRBD1. The V gene's germline CDR1 is SGHVS and CDR2 FNYEAQ. This CDR3 comprises 12 residues. V lost 0 bases, J lost 13 bases, and 5 bases stayed unmatched. CDR3 bases: TGTGCCAGCAGCTTAGCGGGCGGACAGGGATACTTC. Translation: CASSLAGGQGYF.

This clone has a single count. The DNA of the CDR3 is TGTGCCAGCAGCTCTACCTTTAATGCCGGGGAGCTGTTTTTT. As protein: CASSSTFNAGELFF. This chain joins TRBV7-3 and TRBJ2-2; D unresolved. There are 14 residues in the CDR3. The V end lost 4 bases, the J end lost 6 bases, and 12 bases lay between the germline ends. CDR1 SGHTA and CDR2 FQGTGA come from the germline V gene.

The J gene is TRBJ1-2, the V gene TRBV6-5; the D gene is possibly TRBD1 (5 bases). The germline V gene has CDR1 MNHEY and CDR2 SVGAGI. CDR3 length: 15 residues. The V and J ends lost 5 bases and 1 base respectively, with 14 bases between them. CDR3 loop: CASSPNLRVNYGYTF. The CDR3 DNA sequence: TGTGCCAGCAGTCCAAACCTCAGGGTTAACTATGGCTACACCTTC.

This chain uses TRBV9 with TRBJ2-1, with 8 bases that match TRBD2. This CDR3 region has 13 residues. Germline CDR1 SGDLS, CDR2 YYNGEE. V lost 7 bases and J lost 6; bases outside the gene matches: 6. Here the CDR3 DNA reads TGTGCCAGCTCGAGCGGGAGTTCCAATGAGCAGTTCTTC. Its translation is CASSSGSSNEQFF. Drawing the rest from reference TRBV9 and TRBJ2-1, the complete variable domain is DSGVTQTPKHLITATGQRVTLRCSPRSGDLSVYWYQQSLDQGLQFLIQYYNGEERAKGNILERFSAQQFPDLHSELNLSSLELGDSALYFCASSSGSSNEQFFGPGTRLTVL.

As regards this clone: The junction and the germline gene differ at one end; a read error may be behind it. The chain joins TRBV7-9 to TRBJ1-5; TRBD1 agrees at 9 bases. The CDR3 has 14 amino acids. Germline loops: CDR1 SEHNR, CDR2 FQNEAQ (reference sequence). Here the CDR3 DNA reads TGTTCCAGCAGCTCACAGGGGGCAAGTCAGCCCCAGCATTTT. It codes for CSSSSQGASQPQHF.

The V and J genes are TRBV10-2 and TRBJ2-1, with D possibly matching TRBD1 (6 bases). This CDR3 has 15 amino acids. In germline, CDR1 is WSHSY, CDR2 SAAADI. The V end lost 2 bases, the J end lost 0 bases, and 8 bases lay between the germline ends. CDR3 in DNA: TGCGCCAGCAGTGAGCAGGGGAGCTCCTACAATGAGCAGTTCTTC. Translating gives CASSEQGSSYNEQFF.

J is TRBJ1-2 and V is TRBV30; the D gene is possibly TRBD1 (6 bases). V was clipped by 0 bases and J by 6 bases, with 14 bases between them. CDR3 length equals 14 residues. CDR1 is GTSNPN, CDR2 SVGIG, per germline (reference sequence). This CDR3 reads CAWSVGAGAHGYTF. Written as DNA, the CDR3 is TGTGCCTGGAGTGTCGGGGCGGGGGCGCATGGCTACACCTTC.

The V gene is TRBV28, the J gene TRBJ2-2, with TRBD2 identical over 8 bases. Germline loops: CDR1 MDHEN, CDR2 SYDVKM. V gave up 3 bases and J gave up 1 base; unmatched junction bases: 4. This CDR3 spans 16 amino acids. CDR3 amino acids: CASSLWGLENTGELFF. DNA for the CDR3: TGTGCCAGCAGTTTGTGGGGACTAGAGAACACCGGGGAGCTGTTTTTT.

The chain has TRBV29-1 and TRBJ1-1; D not resolved. Germline values: CDR1 SQVTM, CDR2 ANQGSEA. The CDR3 length is 13 residues. With 4 bases removed from V and 7 bases from J, the gap between germline ends came to 16 bases. The CDR3 DNA reads as TGCAGCGTTGCTCATTCAGGTAATGGTGAAGCTTTCTTT. It specifies CSVAHSGNGEAFF.

The CDR3 is CASSGKQGASNEQYF. The CDR3 DNA sequence: TGTGCCAGCAGCGGGAAACAGGGGGCGTCTAACGAGCAGTACTTC. J is TRBJ2-7 and V is TRBV5-4; the match to TRBD1 covers 9 bases. This CDR3 contains 15 residues. Germline loops: CDR1 SGHNT, CDR2 YYREEE (reference sequence). V lost 4 bases and J lost 5; bases outside the gene matches: 10.